This T cell receptor (beta chain) was identified in a study of blood T cell repertoires in COVID-19. Study in general: Specimens from acute and convalescent COVID-19 originated in the United States, Italy and Spain. T cells, B-cell-depleted T cells, or PBMCs provided the cDNA or gDNA that served as material.

All enrollees were about 18 to 100 years old and from 20 to 25 US areas. Trimming shortened V by 5 bases and J by 5 bases, and 13 bases separated the two germline ends. The CDR3 runs 14 residues. Germline-derived CDR1 and CDR2 are MRHNA and SNTAGT. The authors' processing: Reference gene primer amplification gave nucleated cell count estimates. Repertoires were generated with immunoSEQ multiplex PCR, while TCRdb's copy carries only in-frame clones and drops some. Clonal size and the V and J genes are those of that table, whereas D and trimming came from the DNA. Of about 320,000 clones detected, approximately 90% appear once; the ten largest clones hold about 8.9%.

The chain uses TRBV6-4 and TRBJ2-1, with TRBD2 as a possible D gene (6 bases). Sample: PBMCs or T cells enriched from blood (not recorded which). The TCR originated in a woman aged 18 to 35 who had recovered from COVID-19. CDR3: CASSPSAGHNEQFF. The CDR3 DNA reads as TGTGCCAGCAGTCCTAGCGCCGGGCACAATGAGCAGTTCTTC.